This TCR beta chain originates from a study of technical replicates of blood from several donors. The assay was immunoSEQ multiplex PCR, and TCRdb's table has in-frame clones only and misses some. Of around 84,000 clones in the sample, 98% were seen once. The V end lost 5 bases, the J end lost 2 bases, and 12 bases lay between the germline ends. CDR1 LNHDA and CDR2 SQIVND come from the germline V gene (reference sequence). This CDR3 spans 14 amino acids. The sample consisted of T cells isolated from PBMCs. The sequence derives from a human donor in good health. This chain uses TRBV19 with TRBJ1-2; weak D call: TRBD1 (5 bases). This chain's CDR3 is CASSVDSKNYGYTF. The CDR3 DNA is TGTGCCAGTAGTGTCGACAGCAAAAACTATGGCTACACCTTC.